What follows are 7 T cell receptor beta chains derived from one specimen sequenced in a study of molecular identifiers for immune sequencing clone quantification. In TCRdb, the PCR reads were re-called with MiXCR into one record per CDR3 protein. The table includes roughly 320,000 distinct CDR3 sequences, about a fifth detected once. The specimen was naive CD8+ T cells from blood, with Jurkat cell RNA spiked in. The sample's subset: FACS-sorted CD8+CD4-CCR7+CD45RA+ naive T cells. The origin of the receptors is a human donor in good health. Some libraries in this study had Jurkat cell RNA spiked in.

This clonotype was found many times. One end of the junction does not line up with germline, which may come from a read error. V is TRBV28 and J is TRBJ2-5; D is possibly TRBD1 (6 bases). CDR1 MDHEN and CDR2 SYDVKM come from the germline V gene. This CDR3 is built from 15 residues. The CDR3 nucleotides read TGTGCCAGCAGTGAGTGGCAGGGGACCCAAGGGACCCAGTACTTC. It is translated as CASSEWQGTQGTQYF. The whole variable domain, remainder taken from reference TRBV28 and TRBJ2-5, is DVKVTQSSRYLVKRTGEKVFLECVQDMDHENMFWYRQDPGLGLRLIYFSYDVKMKEKGDIPEGYSVSREKKERFSLILESASTNQTSMYLCASSEWQGTQGTQYFGPGTRLLVL.

This clonotype was observed a single time. V is TRBV24-1 and J is TRBJ2-1, with 10 bases identical to TRBD2. Losses at the gene ends were 3 bases for V and 0 bases for J; bases not matched to a gene: 7. The CDR3 contains 18 residues. Per germline, CDR1 KGHDR and CDR2 SFDVKD. This chain's CDR3 is CATSDRTSGLSSYNEQFF. The CDR3 coding sequence is TGTGCCACCAGTGATAGGACTAGCGGTCTAAGCTCCTACAATGAGCAGTTCTTC.

The V gene is TRBV5-6, the J gene TRBJ1-5; no firm D call. V lost 2 bases to trimming and J lost 6 bases, with 21 bases between them. The length of the CDR3 is 17 residues. Germline V gene sequence: CDR1 SGHDT, CDR2 YYEEEE. The CDR3 bases are TGTGCCAGCAGCTTTTGGACCGAACCGCGGGAGGGTCAGCCCCAGCATTTT. It translates to CASSFWTEPREGQPQHF. The variable domain in full, with the rest retrieved from reference TRBV5-6 and TRBJ1-5, is DAGVTQSPTHLIKTRGQQVTLRCSPKSGHDTVSWYQQALGQGPQFIFQYYEEEERQRGNFPDRFSGHQFPNYSSELNVNALLLGDSALYLCASSFWTEPREGQPQHFGDGTRLSIL.

This clonotype was seen ten or more times. The V and J genes are TRBV7-8 and TRBJ2-3; weak D call: TRBD1 (7 bases). This CDR3 has 16 residues. V was pared by 5 bases and J by 1 base, with 16 bases between. Germline CDR1 and CDR2: SGHVS and FQNEAQ. Here the CDR3 DNA reads TGTGCCAGCAGCGCGGGGACAGCCCCCCGCACAGATACGCAGTATTTT. Its protein product is CASSAGTAPRTDTQYF.

This clonotype was observed many times. The chain employs TRBV5-4 and TRBJ1-3, with TRBD1 matching 7 bases. The CDR3 covers 14 residues. The V segment lost 4 bases and the J segment 1 base; nucleotides outside the gene matches: 2. The germline V gene encodes CDR1 SGHNT and CDR2 YYREEE (reference sequence). CDR3 loop: CASSLDRSGNTIYF. CDR3 sequence (DNA): TGTGCCAGCAGCCTGGACAGGTCTGGAAACACCATATATTTT. The variable domain in full, completed from reference TRBV5-4 and TRBJ1-3, reads ETGVTQSPTHLIKTRGQQVTLRCSSQSGHNTVSWYQQALGQGPQFIFQYYREEENGRGNFPPRFSGLQFPNYSSELNVNALELDDSALYLCASSLDRSGNTIYFGEGSWLTVV.

The chain carries TRBV20-1 and TRBJ2-7, with TRBD2 identical over 10 bases. The junction had 12 bases not matched to a gene; V was cut back by 6 bases and J by 7 bases. Germline values: CDR1 DFQATT, CDR2 SNEGSKA (reference sequence). This CDR3 is 14 amino acids long. CDR3 protein: CSAKSSGRIQEQYF. The DNA for the CDR3 is TGCAGTGCCAAATCTAGCGGGAGAATACAAGAGCAGTACTTC.

This clonotype turned up a few times. The chain joins TRBV4-2 to TRBJ2-7; 9 bases line up with TRBD1. Germline lookup yields CDR1 LGHNA and CDR2 YNFKEQ. The CDR3 covers 15 residues. The ends lost 3 bases at V and 5 bases at J; junction bases unmatched: 8. CDR3 residues: CASSQEQTGGHEQYF. In DNA, the CDR3 is TGTGCCAGCAGCCAGGAACAGACAGGGGGACACGAGCAGTACTTC.